One sample yielded the 13 T cell receptor beta chains listed below, sequenced in a study of OX40 agonist ivuxolimab in advanced cancers. Clones were sequenced by immunoSEQ multiplex PCR, and TCRdb holds only the in-frame ones, with some missing. The sample shows 75,000 to 95,000 clones, around 84% of them seen only once. The sample in question was CD4+ or CD8+ T cells sorted from blood, obtained in a trial of the OX40 agonist ivuxolimab. These receptor sequences come from an adult with an advanced solid tumor such as melanoma, head and neck, liver or kidney cancer.

V is TRBV10-3 and J is TRBJ2-5; 11 nucleotides match TRBD1. Per germline, CDR1 ENHRY and CDR2 SYGVKD. J gave up 2 bases and V 6 bases, and 5 bases lay outside the gene matches. The CDR3 spans 15 residues. CDR3 DNA: TGTGCCATCAGGGGGACAGGGGGTCAACAAGAGACCCAGTACTTC. It codes for CAIRGTGGQQETQYF.

Of note for this clone: Relative to the germline gene, one junction end is altered; a read error may explain this. This chain links TRBV6-6 with TRBJ1-1, with a tentative D call TRBD1 (6 bases). The germline gives CDR1 MNHNY, CDR2 SVGAGI (reference sequence). This CDR3 comprises 13 residues. For the CDR3, the DNA is TGTGCCAGCAGTTACTCGAACGGGGGCCGGGACATCTTT. This encodes CASSYSNGGRDIF.

The chain links TRBV6-5 to TRBJ1-2; TRBD1 is a possible D gene (5 bases). V lost 2 bases and J lost 7, with 11 bases in between. CDR1 is MNHEY and CDR2 is SVGAGI in the germline V gene. The CDR3 runs to 13 residues. This CDR3 reads CASSYRGNSGYTF. The CDR3, as DNA: TGTGCCAGCAGTTACCGGGGGAATAGTGGCTACACCTTC.

The chain combines TRBV9 with TRBJ1-3; D gene unclear. V was cut by 0 bases and J by 4 bases, with 14 bases left in between. Germline lookup yields CDR1 SGDLS and CDR2 YYNGEE. The CDR3 is made up of 16 amino acids. The CDR3 bases are TGTGCCAGCAGCGTAGGCCTAAATTCGGGGGGAAACACCATATATTTT. Protein: CASSVGLNSGGNTIYF.

The CDR3 DNA is TGCAGCGTTGAAGACAGTCTCCAACTGAACACTGAAGCTTTCTTT. Protein product: CSVEDSLQLNTEAFF. The chain employs TRBV29-1 and TRBJ1-1; no firm D call. The length of the CDR3 is 15 residues. Trimming cost V 0 bases and J 0 bases, with 11 bases left between them. The germline gives CDR1 SQVTM, CDR2 ANQGSEA. Based on the CDR3 plus reference TRBV29-1 and TRBJ1-1, the full variable domain is SAVISQKPSRDICQRGTSLTIQCQVDSQVTMMFWYRQQPGQSLTLIATANQGSEATYESGFVIDKFPISRPNLTFSTLTVSNMSPEDSSIYLCSVEDSLQLNTEAFFGQGTRLTVV.

V is TRBV6-5 and J is TRBJ1-2; D possibly corresponds to TRBD1 (5 bases). The germline gives CDR1 MNHEY, CDR2 SVGAGI. V was clipped by 4 bases and J by 7 bases, with 13 bases between them. The CDR3 contains 13 residues. CDR3: CASSSGRGFGYTF. The DNA of the CDR3 is TGTGCCAGCAGTTCCGGTCGGGGGTTTGGCTACACCTTC.

The rearrangement joins TRBV5-5 to TRBJ1-2, with 8 nucleotides matching TRBD1. Germline CDR1 and CDR2: SGHKS and YYEKEE (reference sequence). CDR3 length: 18 amino acids. V shed 0 bases, J shed 3 bases, and the junction held 13 bases outside the gene matches. The CDR3 protein is CASSLDPGGVAMDYGYTF. For the CDR3, the DNA is TGTGCCAGCAGCTTGGATCCAGGGGGCGTTGCTATGGACTATGGCTACACCTTC.

The chain is built from TRBV7-9 and TRBJ1-1; unclear D gene. This CDR3 comprises 13 residues. V was trimmed by 8 bases and J by 1 base, leaving 11 bases between them. Per the germline V gene, CDR1 is SEHNR and CDR2 is FQNEAQ (reference sequence). The DNA for the CDR3 is TGTGCCAGCGTTCAACTCGGGAACACTGAAGCTTTCTTT. Amino acid sequence: CASVQLGNTEAFF. The entire variable domain, with the rest obtained from reference TRBV7-9 and TRBJ1-1, is as follows: DTGVSQNPRHKITKRGQNVTFRCDPISEHNRLYWYRQTLGQGPEFLTYFQNEAQLEKSRLLSDRFSAERPKGSFSTLEIQRTEQGDSAMYLCASVQLGNTEAFFGQGTRLTVV.

The gene calls are TRBV5-4 and TRBJ2-5, with D perhaps matching TRBD1 (5 bases). Germline CDR1 is SGHNT and CDR2 is YYREEE (reference sequence). CDR3 size: 16 residues. V dropped 2 bases and J dropped 2 bases, with 16 bases sitting between them. In DNA form, the CDR3 reads TGTGCCAGCAGCTTAGGGCTAGGGAAGGGGCAAGAGACCCAGTACTTC. Translation gives CASSLGLGKGQETQYF.

The rearrangement joins TRBV10-3 to TRBJ1-1, with 8 nucleotides matching TRBD1. The germline V gene encodes CDR1 ENHRY and CDR2 SYGVKD. With 2 bases clipped from V and 7 bases from J, the junction kept 12 bases outside the gene matches. There are 16 residues in the CDR3. The CDR3 sequence: CAISEATGTGKSEAFF. The CDR3 DNA sequence: TGTGCCATCAGTGAGGCGACCGGGACAGGCAAGAGTGAAGCTTTCTTT.

The chain combines TRBV28 with TRBJ1-3; a weak D match, TRBD1 (5 bases). Germline assignment: CDR1 MDHEN and CDR2 SYDVKM. The CDR3 has 16 amino acids. The ends were cut back, 2 bases at V and 0 bases at J, with 11 bases in the middle. The DNA for the CDR3 is TGTGCCAGCAGTTTAGGCCAGGGAATCTCTGGAAACACCATATATTTT. This gives the protein CASSLGQGISGNTIYF.

This chain joins TRBV6-6 and TRBJ1-2; D possibly corresponds to TRBD1 (6 bases). The V end lost 6 bases, the J end lost 6 bases, and 17 bases lay between the germline ends. The CDR3 has 14 amino acids. Germline lookup yields CDR1 MNHNY and CDR2 SVGAGI (reference sequence). CDR3 DNA sequence: TGTGCCAGCAGAGACTCCGGGGGGCCCGATGGCTACACCTTC. Translating gives CASRDSGGPDGYTF.

The CDR3 loop is CASSIRGETQYF. The CDR3 region has the DNA TGTGCCAGTAGTATCCGGGGAGAGACCCAGTACTTC. The chain has TRBV19 and TRBJ2-5; a possible D gene is TRBD2 (5 bases). The germline V and J ends were trimmed by 3 bases and 4 bases, with 6 bases remaining between them. Germline CDR1 LNHDA, CDR2 SQIVND (reference sequence). CDR3 size: 12 residues.